Listed below are T cell receptor beta chains from one sample, sequenced in a study of T-cell memory formation after mild COVID-19. TCRdb reanalysed the 5' RACE reads using MiXCR and keeps one entry per CDR3 protein. The sample contains roughly 370,000 distinct CDR3 sequences, about 15% of which appear only once. Input material: PBMCs or a T cell subset sorted from them (not recorded which). All receptors come from a man between 18 and 35 years old who had mild COVID-19 (a few samples of this study predate the infection). Cell type and time point are not known. Both conserved end residues are part of each CDR3. Fields, in order: clone size, V gene, J gene, D gene, CDR3 protein, CDR3 DNA. The D gene is left open where the match is weak. A row's size may be missing; if present it is once, few, many or a size class.

abundance: -; v_gene: TRBV7-2; j_gene: TRBJ1-3; d_gene: -; CDR3aa: CASSLLGGSGNTIYF; CDR3nt: TGTGCCAGCAGCTTATTGGGGGGGTCTGGAAACACCATATATTTT
abundance: -; v_gene: TRBV12-3/TRBV12-4; j_gene: TRBJ1-1; d_gene: -; CDR3aa: CASSLRPHTEAFF; CDR3nt: TGTGCCAGCAGTCTTAGACCCCACACTGAAGCTTTCTTT
abundance: few; v_gene: TRBV4-3; j_gene: TRBJ1-2; d_gene: -; CDR3aa: CASSHPPRSGIPSGYTF; CDR3nt: TGCGCCAGCAGCCACCCCCCCCGTTCGGGGATCCCGAGTGGCTACACCTTC
abundance: -; v_gene: TRBV12-3/TRBV12-4; j_gene: TRBJ1-6; d_gene: -; CDR3aa: CASSRRGRDSPLHF; CDR3nt: TGTGCCAGCAGCCGACGGGGCAGGGATTCACCCCTCCACTTT
abundance: -; v_gene: TRBV15; j_gene: TRBJ2-3; d_gene: TRBD2; CDR3aa: CATSHPRLAGGRVTDTQYF; CDR3nt: TGTGCCACCAGCCATCCGAGACTAGCGGGGGGGCGAGTCACAGATACGCAGTATTTT
abundance: few; v_gene: TRBV5-1; j_gene: TRBJ2-1; d_gene: TRBD2; CDR3aa: CASRLAGYNEQFF; CDR3nt: TGCGCCAGCAGACTAGCGGGGTACAATGAGCAGTTCTTC
abundance: many; v_gene: TRBV29-1; j_gene: TRBJ2-7; d_gene: TRBD1; CDR3aa: CSVRTGGYEQYF; CDR3nt: TGCAGCGTTCGGACAGGGGGCTACGAGCAGTACTTC
abundance: -; v_gene: TRBV5-1; j_gene: TRBJ2-1; d_gene: -; CDR3aa: CASSLVGPTKSGEQFF; CDR3nt: TGCGCCAGCAGCTTGGTGGGACCCACCAAAAGTGGAGAGCAGTTCTTC
abundance: few; v_gene: TRBV7-9; j_gene: TRBJ2-1; d_gene: TRBD2; CDR3aa: CASSRLGGEFYNEQFF; CDR3nt: TGTGCCAGCAGCAGGCTGGGGGGGGAGTTCTACAATGAGCAGTTCTTC
abundance: -; v_gene: TRBV6-2/TRBV6-3; j_gene: TRBJ1-5; d_gene: TRBD1; CDR3aa: CASSFSTGYLQPQHF; CDR3nt: TGTGCCAGCAGTTTCTCGACAGGGTATCTCCAGCCCCAGCATTTT
abundance: few; v_gene: TRBV7-9; j_gene: TRBJ1-1; d_gene: -; CDR3aa: CASSESLGDTEAFF; CDR3nt: TGTGCCAGCAGCGAGAGCCTTGGGGACACTGAAGCTTTCTTT
abundance: many; v_gene: TRBV5-4; j_gene: TRBJ2-5; d_gene: -; CDR3aa: CASKGGETQYF; CDR3nt: TGTGCCAGTAAAGGGGGGGAGACCCAGTACTTC
abundance: few; v_gene: TRBV5-1; j_gene: TRBJ2-7; d_gene: -; CDR3aa: CASSLAPPSREQYF; CDR3nt: TGCGCCAGCAGCTTGGCCCCTCCGTCTAGAGAGCAGTACTTC
abundance: -; v_gene: TRBV6-5; j_gene: TRBJ1-2; d_gene: TRBD1; CDR3aa: CASRPGTVNYGYTF; CDR3nt: TGTGCCAGCAGACCTGGGACAGTTAACTATGGCTACACCTTC
abundance: -; v_gene: TRBV20-1; j_gene: TRBJ2-7; d_gene: -; CDR3aa: CSARDFSYVKGSYEQYF; CDR3nt: TGCAGTGCTAGAGATTTTTCTTATGTCAAGGGATCCTACGAGCAGTACTTC
abundance: -; v_gene: TRBV4-3; j_gene: TRBJ2-5; d_gene: -; CDR3aa: CASSPKRGGYRATQYF; CDR3nt: TGCGCCAGCAGCCCTAAAAGGGGGGGCTACAGAGCGACCCAGTACTTC
abundance: few; v_gene: TRBV7-9; j_gene: TRBJ1-1; d_gene: TRBD1; CDR3aa: CASSSTGGDEAFF; CDR3nt: TGTGCCAGCAGCTCCACAGGGGGGGATGAAGCTTTCTTT
abundance: few; v_gene: TRBV12-3/TRBV12-4; j_gene: TRBJ1-1; d_gene: -; CDR3aa: CASSGDMNTEAFF; CDR3nt: TGTGCCAGCAGTGGAGACATGAACACTGAAGCTTTCTTT
abundance: few; v_gene: TRBV6-1; j_gene: TRBJ2-1; d_gene: TRBD1; CDR3aa: CASLKDRLANEQFF; CDR3nt: TGTGCCAGCCTTAAGGACAGGTTGGCGAATGAGCAGTTCTTC
abundance: few; v_gene: TRBV9; j_gene: TRBJ1-2; d_gene: -; CDR3aa: CASSVDDTSFYGYTF; CDR3nt: TGTGCCAGCAGCGTAGATGACACCTCCTTCTATGGCTACACCTTC
abundance: -; v_gene: TRBV28; j_gene: TRBJ2-1; d_gene: -; CDR3aa: CASRHQGGAYNEQFF; CDR3nt: TGTGCCAGCAGACACCAAGGGGGGGCCTACAATGAGCAGTTCTTC
abundance: -; v_gene: TRBV7-2; j_gene: TRBJ2-5; d_gene: TRBD2; CDR3aa: CASSLMGGGAETQYF; CDR3nt: TGTGCCAGCAGCTTAATGGGCGGGGGGGCAGAGACCCAGTACTTC
abundance: many; v_gene: TRBV5-4; j_gene: TRBJ2-3; d_gene: -; CDR3aa: CASSAGTDASTDTQYF; CDR3nt: TGTGCCAGCAGCGCGGGGACGGATGCTAGCACAGATACGCAGTATTTT
abundance: -; v_gene: TRBV24-1; j_gene: TRBJ1-1; d_gene: -; CDR3aa: CATSDLLGEAFF; CDR3nt: TGTGCCACCAGTGATTTGCTGGGTGAAGCTTTCTTT
abundance: -; v_gene: TRBV2; j_gene: TRBJ1-3; d_gene: -; CDR3aa: CASSRVGNTIYF; CDR3nt: TGTGCCAGCAGCAGGGTTGGAAACACCATATATTTT
abundance: many; v_gene: TRBV11-2; j_gene: TRBJ1-2; d_gene: -; CDR3aa: CASSFNYGYTF; CDR3nt: TGTGCCAGCAGCTTTAACTATGGCTACACCTTC
abundance: -; v_gene: TRBV7-9; j_gene: TRBJ1-1; d_gene: -; CDR3aa: CASSLLSANTEAFF; CDR3nt: TGTGCCAGCAGCTTATTGTCAGCGAACACTGAAGCTTTCTTT
abundance: -; v_gene: TRBV10-3; j_gene: TRBJ2-5; d_gene: TRBD2; CDR3aa: CAIGAGGSQETQYF; CDR3nt: TGTGCCATCGGGGCGGGGGGATCGCAAGAGACCCAGTACTTC
abundance: few; v_gene: TRBV5-1; j_gene: TRBJ2-2; d_gene: -; CDR3aa: CASSLDRVSRGELFF; CDR3nt: TGCGCCAGCAGCTTGGACAGGGTATCCCGCGGGGAGCTGTTTTTT
abundance: -; v_gene: TRBV9; j_gene: TRBJ1-1; d_gene: -; CDR3aa: CASSPRLSGLDEAFF; CDR3nt: TGTGCCAGCAGCCCCCGTTTGTCGGGTTTGGATGAAGCTTTCTTT
abundance: -; v_gene: TRBV6-5; j_gene: TRBJ2-3; d_gene: TRBD1; CDR3aa: CASSPLLTGNTDTQYF; CDR3nt: TGTGCCAGCAGCCCCCTTTTGACAGGGAACACAGATACGCAGTATTTT
abundance: -; v_gene: TRBV27; j_gene: TRBJ1-1; d_gene: TRBD1; CDR3aa: CASSSRQGWRTEAFF; CDR3nt: TGTGCCAGCAGTTCAAGACAGGGTTGGAGGACTGAAGCTTTCTTT
abundance: -; v_gene: TRBV7-9; j_gene: TRBJ2-2; d_gene: TRBD2; CDR3aa: CASSPSGGRPGELFF; CDR3nt: TGTGCCAGCAGCCCTAGCGGGGGAAGGCCCGGGGAGCTGTTTTTT
abundance: -; v_gene: TRBV5-1; j_gene: TRBJ2-3; d_gene: -; CDR3aa: CASSGQGSDTQYF; CDR3nt: TGCGCCAGCAGTGGGCAGGGATCAGATACGCAGTATTTT
abundance: -; v_gene: TRBV6-1; j_gene: TRBJ1-2; d_gene: TRBD1; CDR3aa: CASSVDRRVYRF; CDR3nt: TGTGCCAGCAGTGTGGACAGGCGGGTTTACCGCTTC
abundance: -; v_gene: TRBV7-9; j_gene: TRBJ1-6; d_gene: TRBD1; CDR3aa: CASSSTGVHNSPLHF; CDR3nt: TGTGCCAGCAGCTCGACAGGGGTCCATAATTCACCCCTCCACTTT
abundance: -; v_gene: TRBV6-2/TRBV6-3; j_gene: TRBJ1-5; d_gene: TRBD1; CDR3aa: CASSYSGAGGTDNQPQHF; CDR3nt: TGTGCCAGCAGTTACTCCGGGGCAGGGGGCACGGACAATCAGCCCCAGCATTTT
abundance: few; v_gene: TRBV9; j_gene: TRBJ2-7; d_gene: TRBD2; CDR3aa: CASSVAPGGSYEQYF; CDR3nt: TGTGCCAGCAGCGTCGCCCCGGGGGGCTCCTACGAGCAGTACTTC
abundance: -; v_gene: TRBV5-4; j_gene: TRBJ1-2; d_gene: -; CDR3aa: CASRPGGQEGKGYTF; CDR3nt: TGTGCCAGCAGACCCGGCGGGCAGGAGGGAAAAGGCTACACCTTC
abundance: few; v_gene: TRBV20-1; j_gene: TRBJ1-1; d_gene: -; CDR3aa: CSAPRGVVNTEAFF; CDR3nt: TGCAGTGCTCCGAGAGGGGTCGTGAACACTGAAGCTTTCTTT
abundance: -; v_gene: TRBV10-3; j_gene: TRBJ1-1; d_gene: TRBD1; CDR3aa: CAIGRAGGDTEAFF; CDR3nt: TGTGCCATCGGAAGGGCAGGGGGGGACACTGAAGCTTTCTTT
abundance: many; v_gene: TRBV6-1; j_gene: TRBJ2-5; d_gene: TRBD2; CDR3aa: CASSELAGGPETQYF; CDR3nt: TGTGCCAGCAGTGAATTAGCGGGGGGGCCAGAGACCCAGTACTTC
abundance: few; v_gene: TRBV20-1; j_gene: TRBJ2-5; d_gene: TRBD1; CDR3aa: CSMTGGNQETQYF; CDR3nt: TGCAGCATGACAGGGGGAAACCAAGAGACCCAGTACTTC
abundance: few; v_gene: TRBV3-1; j_gene: TRBJ1-2; d_gene: -; CDR3aa: CASSQDRYGYTF; CDR3nt: TGTGCCAGCAGCCAGGACCGGTATGGCTACACCTTC
abundance: -; v_gene: TRBV3-1; j_gene: TRBJ2-5; d_gene: -; CDR3aa: CASSQQGRNQETQYF; CDR3nt: TGTGCCAGCAGCCAACAGGGACGGAACCAAGAGACCCAGTACTTC
abundance: many; v_gene: TRBV7-8; j_gene: TRBJ2-3; d_gene: -; CDR3aa: CASSQNLDTQYF; CDR3nt: TGTGCCAGCAGCCAAAACTTAGATACGCAGTATTTT
abundance: -; v_gene: TRBV4-1; j_gene: TRBJ1-1; d_gene: TRBD1; CDR3aa: CASSPRTGREAFF; CDR3nt: TGCGCCAGCAGCCCTAGGACAGGACGTGAAGCTTTCTTT
abundance: many; v_gene: TRBV7-9; j_gene: TRBJ2-1; d_gene: -; CDR3aa: CASSLGNPMSMVLNEQFF; CDR3nt: TGTGCCAGCAGCTTGGGAAACCCTATGTCCATGGTTCTCAATGAGCAGTTCTTC